One sample yielded the 5 T cell receptor beta chains listed below, sequenced in a study of T cell repertoires in cytomegalovirus infection. TCRdb reprocessed the reads with MiXCR, giving one entry per CDR3 protein. Altogether 150,000 to 200,000 distinct CDR3 sequences are present, about 15% being singletons, with the ten largest covering around 19%. The specimen was CD8+ T cells from PBMCs. Receptors originate from a human donor in good health (CMV status not recorded). Some clones in this sample may be carry-over from other donors' samples.

V gene TRBV6-5 combines with J gene TRBJ2-3; 7 nucleotides align to TRBD2. CDR3 length: 14 residues. V lost 2 bases, J lost 7 bases, and 6 bases stayed unmatched. The V gene's germline CDR1 is MNHEY and CDR2 SVGAGI. CDR3 residues: CASSYETSKYTQYF. DNA for the CDR3: TGTGCCAGCAGTTACGAGACTAGCAAATATACGCAGTATTTT.

The chain uses TRBV12-3 or TRBV12-4 and TRBJ1-2; the D gene is possibly TRBD1 (6 bases). V was trimmed by 6 bases and J by 4 bases, leaving 12 bases between them. This CDR3 region has 13 residues. For the CDR3, the DNA is TGTGCCAGCAGGCCAGGGGATTTCTATGGCTACACCTTC. Protein: CASRPGDFYGYTF.

The V and J genes are TRBV28 and TRBJ2-7, with TRBD1 matching 9 bases. The germline V gene has CDR1 MDHEN and CDR2 SYDVKM. Germline trimming cut 3 bases from V and 4 bases from J; bases unmatched to any gene: 4. CDR3 length: 14 amino acids. CDR3 residues: CASSFKGQGYEQYF. For the CDR3, the DNA is TGTGCCAGCAGTTTTAAGGGACAGGGTTACGAGCAGTACTTC.

The chain carries TRBV12-3 or TRBV12-4 and TRBJ2-2, with D uncertain. This CDR3 has 13 residues. V was cut by 5 bases and J by 7 bases, with 11 bases left in between. The DNA of the CDR3 is TGTGCCAGCAGTGTTTACGTTAACGGGGAGCTGTTTTTT. It encodes CASSVYVNGELFF.

This clonotype was counted a few times. The V call is TRBV20-1, the J call TRBJ2-7, with no clear D. The CDR3 has 12 amino acids. CDR1 and CDR2 from the germline V gene are DFQATT and SNEGSKA (reference sequence). Trimming removed 6 bases at V and 0 bases at J, with 9 bases between. CDR3 protein: CSARTSSYEQYF. CDR3 in DNA: TGCAGTGCCCGGACGAGCTCCTACGAGCAGTACTTC.